A selection of T cell receptor beta chains follows, all from one sample in a study of blood T cell repertoires in COVID-19. Assay used: immunoSEQ multiplex PCR; TCRdb lists only in-frame clones, some missing. This table has 120,000 or so clones, roughly four fifths appearing once. The sequenced sample consisted of peripheral blood. These receptors all stem from a human donor in a cohort sampled during active COVID-19. CDR3s include the opening cysteine and the closing phenylalanine or tryptophan. The D gene is left open where the match is weak. Not all rows give a size; the values are once, few, many and, for expanded clones, a class.

J gene | D gene | V gene | clone size | CDR3 protein | CDR3 DNA
TRBJ2-5 | TRBD2 | TRBV5-8 | . | CASSLVLAGGETQYF | TGTGCCAGCAGCTTGGTCCTAGCGGGGGGAGAGACCCAGTACTTC
TRBJ2-1 | TRBD1 | TRBV5-1 | . | CASSSRTGGYNEQFF | TGCGCCAGCAGCTCCCGGACAGGGGGCTACAATGAGCAGTTCTTC
TRBJ1-6 | . | TRBV6-5 | . | CASRDIANSPLHF | TGTGCCAGCAGGGACATCGCTAATTCACCCCTCCACTTT
TRBJ1-4 | . | TRBV5-6 | . | CASSSSGLSNEKLFF | TGTGCCAGCAGCAGCTCAGGGTTGTCTAATGAAAAACTGTTTTTT
TRBJ1-4 | . | TRBV12-3/TRBV12-4 | . | CASSWREREKLFF | TGTGCCAGCAGTTGGCGCGAGAGGGAAAAACTGTTTTTT
TRBJ2-2 | TRBD2 | TRBV18 | . | CASSPSLAGSTGELFF | TGTGCCAGCTCACCAAGCCTAGCGGGCAGCACCGGGGAGCTGTTTTTT
TRBJ1-3 | TRBD1 | TRBV5-4 | . | CASSLVGQENTIYF | TGTGCCAGCAGCTTAGTAGGACAGGAAAACACCATATATTTT
TRBJ2-7 | . | TRBV5-1 | . | CASSPPSVNHPYEQYF | TGCGCCAGCAGCCCTCCGTCGGTTAATCATCCCTACGAGCAGTACTTC
TRBJ2-5 | TRBD2 | TRBV5-6 | few | CASSLADGGAGETQYF | TGTGCCAGCAGCTTGGCCGACGGGGGGGCCGGGGAGACCCAGTACTTC
TRBJ2-5 | . | TRBV7-2 | . | CASSLGRGETQYF | TGTGCCAGCAGCTTAGGAAGAGGAGAGACCCAGTACTTC
TRBJ2-3 | . | TRBV29-1 | . | CSEVQGTDTQYF | TGCAGCGAAGTACAGGGTACAGATACGCAGTATTTT
TRBJ1-2 | . | TRBV4-2 | few | CASSQDPGQGGYGYTF | TGTGCCAGCAGCCAAGACCCAGGGCAGGGTGGGTATGGCTACACCTTC
TRBJ2-3 | TRBD2 | TRBV6-5 | . | CASSRTSGADTQYF | TGTGCCAGCAGCAGGACTAGCGGGGCAGATACGCAGTATTTT
TRBJ1-2 | . | TRBV28 | . | CASSLGFPRDTVYGYTF | TGTGCCAGCAGTTTAGGGTTCCCCCGGGACACAGTCTATGGCTACACCTTC
TRBJ2-1 | . | TRBV5-1 | . | CASSLAPAYNEQFF | TGCGCCAGCAGCTTGGCACCAGCCTACAATGAGCAGTTCTTC
TRBJ1-5 | . | TRBV3-1/TRBV3-2 | few | CASSHNGQGPTRGNQPQHF | TGTGCCAGCAGCCACAACGGGCAGGGCCCTACCCGTGGCAATCAGCCCCAGCATTTT
TRBJ2-7 | TRBD2 | TRBV7-6 | . | CASSPGTSIYEQYF | TGTGCCAGCAGCCCCGGGACTAGCATCTACGAGCAGTACTTC
TRBJ1-1 | TRBD1 | TRBV2 | . | CASSGQGNTEAFF | TGTGCCAGCAGCGGACAGGGTAACACTGAAGCTTTCTTT
TRBJ1-5 | TRBD1 | TRBV7-9 | . | CASSLGDREDQPQHF | TGTGCCAGCAGCTTGGGGGACAGGGAGGATCAGCCCCAGCATTTT
TRBJ1-2 | TRBD1 | TRBV5-1 | few | CASSSGQGAFPGYTF | TGCGCCAGCAGCTCCGGACAGGGGGCTTTTCCCGGCTACACCTTC
TRBJ2-1 | . | TRBV11-3 | . | CASSLDGGSSYNEQFF | TGTGCCAGCAGCTTAGACGGCGGAAGCTCCTACAATGAGCAGTTCTTC
TRBJ2-5 | . | TRBV7-2 | . | CASSRGSQETQYF | TGTGCCAGCAGCCGCGGGTCTCAAGAGACCCAGTACTTC
TRBJ2-6 | TRBD2 | TRBV2 | . | CASSASSGGALGANVLTF | TGTGCCAGCAGCGCATCTAGCGGGGGGGCACTAGGGGCCAACGTCCTGACTTTC
TRBJ2-7 | . | TRBV12-2 | once | CASRRTGPYEQYF | TGTGCAAGTCGCCGGACAGGACCCTACGAGCAGTACTTC
TRBJ2-2 | . | TRBV7-8 | . | CASRRGQGSTGELFF | TGTGCCAGCAGAAGAGGCCAGGGGAGCACCGGGGAGCTGTTTTTT
TRBJ2-5 | . | TRBV20-1 | . | CSASLAPETQYF | TGCAGTGCTAGTCTAGCGCCGGAGACCCAGTACTTC